In its sample, the clone carrying this T cell receptor beta chain was seen many times. The record originates from a study of human T cells and chemical hapten exposure. V shed 1 base and J shed 7 bases, with 10 bases lying between them. In germline, CDR1 is SEHNR, CDR2 FQNEAQ (reference sequence). The CDR3 contains 14 residues. The time point is: patch test 1, 2 weeks after DPC sensitization. Described treatment: therapeutic diphenylcyclopropenone sensitization with weekly scalp DPC. Those who donated were patients with alopecia, 18 to 70 years of age, and suitable for DPC. TCRdb recomputed calls from the RACE reads with MiXCR, one row per CDR3 protein. The sample records approximately 80,000 distinct CDR3 sequences, around a tenth being singletons.

V and J are TRBV7-9 and TRBJ1-4, with D tentatively TRBD1 (5 bases). The sample in question was whole blood, obtained in connection with sensitization to the hapten diphenylcyclopropenone (DPC). This sequence was found in a woman aged 50 to 60 with alopecia areata. Some clones in this sample may be carry-over from other donors' samples. Here the CDR3 reads CASSLGGGGEKLFF. CDR3 bases: TGTGCCAGCAGCTTAGGCGGCGGGGGTGAAAAACTGTTTTTT.